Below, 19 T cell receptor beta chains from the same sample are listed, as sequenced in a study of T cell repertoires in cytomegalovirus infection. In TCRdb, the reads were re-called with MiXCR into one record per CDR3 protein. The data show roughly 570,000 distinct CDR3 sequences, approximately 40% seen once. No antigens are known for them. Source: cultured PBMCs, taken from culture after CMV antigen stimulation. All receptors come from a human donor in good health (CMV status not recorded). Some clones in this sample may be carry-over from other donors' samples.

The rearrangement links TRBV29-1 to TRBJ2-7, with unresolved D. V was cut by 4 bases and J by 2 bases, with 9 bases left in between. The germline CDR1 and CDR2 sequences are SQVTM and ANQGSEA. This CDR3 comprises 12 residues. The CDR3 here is CSVVWGTYEQYF. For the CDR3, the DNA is TGCAGCGTTGTATGGGGAACCTACGAGCAGTACTTC.

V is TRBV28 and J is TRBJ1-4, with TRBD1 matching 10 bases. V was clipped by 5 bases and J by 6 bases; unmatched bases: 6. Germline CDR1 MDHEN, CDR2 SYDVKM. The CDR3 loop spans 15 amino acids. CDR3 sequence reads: CASSLGGTGDEKLFF. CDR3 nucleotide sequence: TGTGCCAGCAGTCTGGGAGGGACAGGGGATGAAAAACTGTTTTTT. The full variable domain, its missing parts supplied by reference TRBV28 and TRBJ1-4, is DVKVTQSSRYLVKRTGEKVFLECVQDMDHENMFWYRQDPGLGLRLIYFSYDVKMKEKGDIPEGYSVSREKKERFSLILESASTNQTSMYLCASSLGGTGDEKLFFGSGTQLSVL.

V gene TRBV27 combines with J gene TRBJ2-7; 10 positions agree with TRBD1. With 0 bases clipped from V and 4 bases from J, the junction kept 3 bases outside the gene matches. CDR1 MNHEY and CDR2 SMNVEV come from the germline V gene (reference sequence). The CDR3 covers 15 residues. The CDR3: CASSLSRTGGYEQYF. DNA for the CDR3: TGTGCCAGCAGTTTATCCAGGACAGGGGGGTACGAGCAGTACTTC.

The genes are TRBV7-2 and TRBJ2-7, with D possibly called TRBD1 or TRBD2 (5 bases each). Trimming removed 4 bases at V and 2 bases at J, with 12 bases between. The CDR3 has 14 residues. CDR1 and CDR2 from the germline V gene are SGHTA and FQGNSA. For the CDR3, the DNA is TGTGCCAGCAGCTCGGCAGGGCGGGCCTACGAGCAGTACTTC. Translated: CASSSAGRAYEQYF.

The CDR3 loop is CAIQTGVNSPLHF. In nucleotides, the CDR3 is TGTGCCATCCAGACAGGGGTAAATTCACCCCTCCACTTT. The V gene is TRBV10-3, the J gene TRBJ1-6, with 8 bases fitting TRBD1. The CDR3 totals 13 residues. Trimming at V came to 8 bases and at J to 7 bases, leaving 4 bases not matched to a gene. The V gene's germline CDR1 is ENHRY and CDR2 SYGVKD.

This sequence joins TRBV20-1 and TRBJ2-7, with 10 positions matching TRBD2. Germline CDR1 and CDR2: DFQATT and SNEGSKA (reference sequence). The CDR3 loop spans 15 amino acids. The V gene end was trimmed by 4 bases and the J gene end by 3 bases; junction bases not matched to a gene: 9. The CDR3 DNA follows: TGCAGTGCTACTGCTAGCGGGAGTCCTGTCTACGAGCAGTACTTC. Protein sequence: CSATASGSPVYEQYF.

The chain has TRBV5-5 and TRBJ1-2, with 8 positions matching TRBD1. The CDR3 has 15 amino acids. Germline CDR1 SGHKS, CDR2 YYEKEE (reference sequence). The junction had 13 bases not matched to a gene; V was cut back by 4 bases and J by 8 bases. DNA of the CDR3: TGTGCCAGCAGCCCACCGGGACAGGAATCTATGGGCTACACCTTC. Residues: CASSPPGQESMGYTF.

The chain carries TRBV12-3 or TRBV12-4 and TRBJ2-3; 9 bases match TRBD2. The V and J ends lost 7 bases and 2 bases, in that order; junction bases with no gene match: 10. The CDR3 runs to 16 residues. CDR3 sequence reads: CASNFWASGVTDTQYF. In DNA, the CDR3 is TGTGCCAGCAATTTCTGGGCTAGCGGGGTCACAGATACGCAGTATTTT.

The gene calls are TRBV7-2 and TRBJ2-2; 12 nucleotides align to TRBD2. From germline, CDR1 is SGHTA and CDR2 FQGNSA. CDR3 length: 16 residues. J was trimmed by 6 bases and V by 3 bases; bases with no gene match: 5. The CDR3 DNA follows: TGTGCCAGCAGCTTGGGGCCTAGCGGGGGGGCCGGGGAGCTGTTTTTT. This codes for CASSLGPSGGAGELFF.

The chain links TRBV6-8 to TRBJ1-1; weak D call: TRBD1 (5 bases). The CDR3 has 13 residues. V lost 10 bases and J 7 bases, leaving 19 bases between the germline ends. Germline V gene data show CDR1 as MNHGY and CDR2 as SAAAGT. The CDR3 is CATSTPGLREAFF. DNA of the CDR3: TGTGCCACTTCCACCCCGGGACTCCGTGAAGCTTTCTTT.

CDR3 in amino acids: CASSRTSPTDTQYF. The CDR3 region has the DNA TGTGCCAGCAGCCGGACTAGCCCCACAGATACGCAGTATTTT. This chain uses TRBV7-9 with TRBJ2-3; 8 bases match TRBD2. Germline assignment: CDR1 SEHNR and CDR2 FQNEAQ (reference sequence). V was pared by 5 bases and J by 2 bases, with 3 bases of the junction left unmatched. The CDR3 runs to 14 residues.

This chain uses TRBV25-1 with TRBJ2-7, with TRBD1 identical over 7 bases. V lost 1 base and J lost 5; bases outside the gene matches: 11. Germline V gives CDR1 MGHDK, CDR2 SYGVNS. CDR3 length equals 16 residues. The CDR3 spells CASSELRRQGIHEQYF. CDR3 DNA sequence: TGTGCCAGCAGTGAATTACGACGACAGGGTATCCACGAGCAGTACTTC.

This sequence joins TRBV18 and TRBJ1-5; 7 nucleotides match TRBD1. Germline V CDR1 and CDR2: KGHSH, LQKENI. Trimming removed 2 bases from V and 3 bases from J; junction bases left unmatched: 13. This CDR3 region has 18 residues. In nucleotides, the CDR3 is TGTGCCAGCTCACCAAGTTCCCCCCGGACAGGTTACAATCAGCCCCAGCATTTT. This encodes CASSPSSPRTGYNQPQHF.

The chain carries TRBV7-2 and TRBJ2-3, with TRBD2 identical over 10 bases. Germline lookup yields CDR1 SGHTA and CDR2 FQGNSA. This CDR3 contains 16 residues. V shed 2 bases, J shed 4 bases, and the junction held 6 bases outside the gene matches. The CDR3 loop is CASSLRSSGGADTQYF. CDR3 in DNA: TGTGCCAGCAGCTTACGATCGAGCGGGGGGGCAGATACGCAGTATTTT.

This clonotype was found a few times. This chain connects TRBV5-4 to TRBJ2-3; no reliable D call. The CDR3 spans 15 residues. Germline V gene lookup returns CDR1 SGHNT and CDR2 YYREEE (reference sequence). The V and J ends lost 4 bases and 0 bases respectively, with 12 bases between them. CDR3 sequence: CASSNRRSSTDTQYF. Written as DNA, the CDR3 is TGTGCCAGCAGCAATAGACGGAGTAGCACAGATACGCAGTATTTT.

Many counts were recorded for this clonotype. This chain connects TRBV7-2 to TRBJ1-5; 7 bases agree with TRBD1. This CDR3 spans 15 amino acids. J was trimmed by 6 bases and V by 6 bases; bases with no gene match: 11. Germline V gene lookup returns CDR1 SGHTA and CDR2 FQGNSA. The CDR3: CASSLNTGEGQPQHF. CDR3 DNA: TGTGCCAGCAGTCTCAACACAGGGGAGGGTCAGCCCCAGCATTTT.

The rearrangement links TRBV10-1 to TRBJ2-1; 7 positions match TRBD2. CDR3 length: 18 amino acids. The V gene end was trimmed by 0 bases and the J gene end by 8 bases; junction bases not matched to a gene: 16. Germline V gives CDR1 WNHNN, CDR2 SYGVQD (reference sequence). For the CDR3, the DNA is TGCGCCAGCAGTGAGTCGATATTATCGGGAGGAAGGCGGGATGAGCAGTTCTTC. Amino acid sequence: CASSESILSGGRRDEQFF.

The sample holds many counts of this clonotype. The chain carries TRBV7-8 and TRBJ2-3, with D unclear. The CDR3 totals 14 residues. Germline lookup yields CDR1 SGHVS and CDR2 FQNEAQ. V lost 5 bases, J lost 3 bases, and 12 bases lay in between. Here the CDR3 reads CASSLPQSTDTQYF. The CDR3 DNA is TGTGCCAGCAGCCTTCCGCAGTCAACAGATACGCAGTATTTT.

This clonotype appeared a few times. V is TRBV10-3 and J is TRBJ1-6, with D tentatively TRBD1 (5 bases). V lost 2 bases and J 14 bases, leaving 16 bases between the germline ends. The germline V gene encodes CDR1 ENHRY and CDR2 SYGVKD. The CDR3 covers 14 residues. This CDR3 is CAISEAGRSLALHF. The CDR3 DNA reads TGTGCCATCAGTGAGGCGGGACGGTCCCTCGCCCTCCACTTT.